This T cell receptor (beta chain) was found in a study of blood T cells in healthy people across ages. V was pared by 4 bases and J by 8 bases, with 7 bases of the junction left unmatched. This CDR3 is 13 amino acids long. Sample-barcoded 5' priming and a J-beta primer mix drove a second PCR of about 6 to 12 cycles. From the 5' RACE reads, TCRdb called clonotypes with MiXCR, one entry per CDR3 protein. The sample contains fewer than 950,000 distinct CDR3 sequences, about 37% of which appear only once. The TCR comes from a man aged 18-30 years in good health. This chain links TRBV12-3 or TRBV12-4 with TRBJ1-2, with 7 nucleotides matching TRBD1. The sample comprised blood. CDR3 bases: TGTGCCAGCAGTTGCTCCCCGGGACAGGGCTACACCTTC. It yields the protein CASSCSPGQGYTF.